This passage covers 12 T cell receptor beta chains from one sample sequenced in a study of cytomegalovirus exposure and HLA in healthy donors. The study ran its PCR with 60 Vbeta and 13 Jbeta primers. Clones were sequenced by immunoSEQ multiplex PCR, and TCRdb holds only the in-frame ones, with some missing. The sample lists about 200,000 clones, around 85% seen once, with approximately 2.2% in the top ten. Sequencing used PBMCs. These receptor sequences come from a woman aged 45-65 years in good health and CMV-seronegative.

The chain joins TRBV30 to TRBJ2-1; D is unresolved. The CDR3 sequence is 14 residues long. Trimming removed 3 bases at V and 5 bases at J, with 14 bases between. The germline CDR1 and CDR2 sequences are GTSNPN and SVGIG (reference sequence). CDR3 bases: TGTGCCTGGAGATCTCCGGGTTTCGACAATGAGCAGTTCTTC. Protein sequence: CAWRSPGFDNEQFF.

This clone has just one count. The V and J genes are TRBV29-1 and TRBJ2-7, with TRBD1 matching over 7 bases. This CDR3 has 14 residues. Germline CDR1 and CDR2: SQVTM and ANQGSEA. J gave up 2 bases and V 6 bases, and 10 bases lay outside the gene matches. The CDR3 DNA sequence: TGCAGCGTCCGTTTGACAGGGTCCCCCTACGAGCAGTACTTC. It translates to CSVRLTGSPYEQYF.

V usage is TRBV7-2 and J usage is TRBJ2-1; D is possibly TRBD2 (5 bases). Germline CDR1 reads SGHTA; CDR2 reads FQGNSA. V was pared by 2 bases and J by 5 bases, with 7 bases between. This CDR3 comprises 13 residues. DNA of the CDR3: TGTGCCAGCAGCTTATCGGGGAACAATGAGCAGTTCTTC. Protein: CASSLSGNNEQFF.

The V gene is TRBV4-3, the J gene TRBJ2-7, with 9 positions matching TRBD2. The CDR3 spans 17 residues. With 0 bases clipped from V and 4 bases from J, the junction kept 10 bases outside the gene matches. Germline V CDR1 and CDR2: LGHNA, YSLEER. The CDR3 bases are TGCGCCAGCAGCCAAGAGGGTCGGACTAGCGCTTTTTACGAGCAGTACTTC. Amino acid sequence: CASSQEGRTSAFYEQYF.

The V gene is TRBV2, the J gene TRBJ2-7; D may be TRBD1 (6 bases). The V and J ends lost 10 bases and 0 bases respectively, with 10 bases between them. CDR1 and CDR2 (germline): SNHLY, FYNNEI. The CDR3 contains 12 residues. The CDR3 region is CATGQSSYEQYF. Here the CDR3 DNA reads TGTGCCACCGGACAGAGCTCCTACGAGCAGTACTTC. Filled out from reference TRBV2 and TRBJ2-7, the complete variable domain reads EPEVTQTPSHQVTQMGQEVILRCVPISNHLYFYWYRQILGQKVEFLVSFYNNEISEKSEIFDDQFSVERPDGSNFTLKIRSTKLEDSAMYFCATGQSSYEQYFGPGTRLTVT.

This clone was counted between two and nine times. The genes are TRBV30 and TRBJ1-5; 9 bases map to TRBD1. In germline, CDR1 is GTSNPN, CDR2 SVGIG (reference sequence). The V and J ends lost 0 bases and 5 bases, in that order; junction bases with no gene match: 5. The CDR3 is made up of 15 amino acids. The CDR3 spells CAWSVDRGFYQPQHF. The CDR3 nucleotides are TGTGCCTGGAGTGTAGACAGGGGGTTCTATCAGCCCCAGCATTTT.

V and J are TRBV10-3 and TRBJ1-4; 9 positions agree with TRBD1. This CDR3 is built from 14 residues. The V gene end was trimmed by 6 bases and the J gene end by 7 bases; junction bases not matched to a gene: 6. CDR1 is ENHRY, CDR2 SYGVKD, per germline. CDR3 nucleotide sequence: TGTGCCATCAGGCCGGACAGGGGCGGTGAAAAACTGTTTTTT. Amino acids: CAIRPDRGGEKLFF.

For this clone: A junction end diverges from the germline sequence, so it may reflect a read error. The CDR3 here is CAGSLGSHDEAFF. In DNA, the CDR3 is TGTGCCGGCAGCTTAGGAAGCCATGATGAAGCTTTCTTT. The chain uses TRBV7-9 and TRBJ1-1; D is uncertain. Per the germline V gene, CDR1 is SEHNR and CDR2 is FQNEAQ (reference sequence). This CDR3 is 13 amino acids long.

This chain connects TRBV19 to TRBJ1-2, with D hard to call. Germline V gives CDR1 LNHDA, CDR2 SQIVND (reference sequence). This CDR3 has 13 amino acids. The V gene lost 5 bases and the J gene lost 5 bases, with 12 bases spanning the gap. The DNA for the CDR3 is TGTGCCAGTAGTGTTACGGGCGGGTATGGCTACACCTTC. It is translated as CASSVTGGYGYTF. The entire variable domain, with the rest obtained from reference TRBV19 and TRBJ1-2, is as follows: DGGITQSPKYLFRKEGQNVTLSCEQNLNHDAMYWYRQDPGQGLRLIYYSQIVNDFQKGDIAEGYSVSREKKESFPLTVTSAQKNPTAFYLCASSVTGGYGYTFGSGTRLTVV.

This rearrangement joins TRBV6-6 to TRBJ1-3, with a weak D call TRBD1 (6 bases). The V gene lost 11 bases and the J gene lost 2 bases, with 13 bases spanning the gap. This CDR3 spans 13 amino acids. CDR1 MNHNY and CDR2 SVGAGI come from the germline V gene (reference sequence). CDR3 sequence: CASYYRAGNTIYF. The CDR3 nucleotides read TGTGCCTCCTACTACAGGGCTGGAAACACCATATATTTT.

The table lists this clone with a few counts. The rearrangement uses TRBV13 and TRBJ1-6, with 10 bases fitting TRBD1. Per germline, CDR1 PRHDT and CDR2 FYEKMQ (reference sequence). The CDR3 loop spans 14 amino acids. V was pared by 7 bases and J by 9 bases, with 6 bases of the junction left unmatched. CDR3 region: CASTLDRGSSPLHF. The DNA of the CDR3 is TGTGCCAGCACCCTGGACAGGGGGAGTTCACCCCTCCACTTT.

This chain connects TRBV21-1 to TRBJ2-1; the table's D gene call, TRBD1, was not cross checked with the DNA. TRBV21-1 is labeled a pseudogene. The CDR3 totals 14 residues. The DNA for the CDR3 is TGTGCCAGCAGCAATCGCAGGGGTGGCAATGAGCAGTTCTTC. Amino acid sequence: CASSNRRGGNEQFF.